This T cell receptor beta chain was sequenced during a study of post-analysis software for immune sequencing data (dated by TCRdb to the mid-2010s). Background on the whole study: Relapsing-remitting, secondary progressive and progressive-relapsing multiple sclerosis were recorded as disease courses, and subtype annotation was lacking for some patients. A subset of samples was prepared in parallel using single-end sample barcoding, then pooled and co-amplified after Illumina adapter ligation. The patient repertoires were set against about 12 previously published healthy control repertoires from donors whose ages ranged from roughly 6 to 27 years.

V sheds 1 base and J sheds 1 base, leaving 11 bases between their ends. Including cysteine and phenylalanine, the CDR3 has 16 amino acids. Only the CDR3 region is kept as DNA, spanning 48 bases read in frame from base 1. The germline V gene gives CDR1 as LGHNA and CDR2 as YNFKEQ. The library was generated by PCR. TCRdb records Illumina HiSeq 2500 as the sequencer. To reduce PCR and sequencing biases, unique molecular identifiers were built into the TCR beta cDNA libraries. Every 1 to 10 million input T cells yielded 500,000 or so cDNA molecules, meaning each molecule approximated one T cell. The patient libraries were prepared and sequenced using the same protocol as the earlier healthy control dataset. Samples belonging to the same batch were prepared together, multiplexed and sequenced on a shared HiSeq lane. In the authors' own workflow: MIGEC handled the raw barcoded reads, throwing out single-read molecular identifier groups before consensus assembly and CDR3 extraction. Clonotype tables were post-analysed with VDJtools, normalizing diversity by down-sampling all datasets to the smallest sample size. Repertoire overlap clustering matched CDR3 amino acid but not nucleotide sequences to correct batch-related cross-sample contamination. The public reads were quality trimmed at Q25 with fastp and then assembled into clones with MiXCR by TCRdb, keeping productive beta chains. Identical CDR3 proteins give one entry, which carries the most common genes and DNA. The V and J calls reflect TCRdb's pipeline rather than the authors' work. The sample table records approximately 250,000 distinct CDR3 sequences; 35% to 40% of these occur just once. Together, the top ten hold more than 4% of the sample.

Results the study describes overall, beyond this receptor: The control group was slightly older than the multiple sclerosis patient group. Direct clustering with F measure showed strong co-clustering of samples prepared in the same batch, prompting a batch-effect correction. Compared with controls, multiple sclerosis patients had significantly lower normalized Chao1 diversity, a finding suggesting substantial peripheral T-cell clonal expansion. Significantly higher frequencies in patients than in controls were found for five or six TRBV segments, including TRBV5-6, TRBV5-1 and TRBV20-1.

To demonstrate the VDJtools post-analysis software, the study profiled TCR beta repertoires from the peripheral blood of under 15 young patients with multiple sclerosis. The patients with multiple sclerosis were children and adolescents between about 6 and 17 years of age. Notes on this clonotype: Its binding antigen is unknown. The record has no base qualities; no much larger clone is one base away.

This receptor was identified in a girl aged 5-17 years with multiple sclerosis. Sequencing was performed on blood. The chain couples TRBV4-2 to TRBJ1-5, and TRBD1 may be the D gene, going by 5 matching bases. CDR3 loop: CASSQGGSGSNQPQHF. The sequenced DNA: TGTGCCAGCAGCCAAGGGGGGTCCGGGAGCAATCAGCCCCAGCATTTT.